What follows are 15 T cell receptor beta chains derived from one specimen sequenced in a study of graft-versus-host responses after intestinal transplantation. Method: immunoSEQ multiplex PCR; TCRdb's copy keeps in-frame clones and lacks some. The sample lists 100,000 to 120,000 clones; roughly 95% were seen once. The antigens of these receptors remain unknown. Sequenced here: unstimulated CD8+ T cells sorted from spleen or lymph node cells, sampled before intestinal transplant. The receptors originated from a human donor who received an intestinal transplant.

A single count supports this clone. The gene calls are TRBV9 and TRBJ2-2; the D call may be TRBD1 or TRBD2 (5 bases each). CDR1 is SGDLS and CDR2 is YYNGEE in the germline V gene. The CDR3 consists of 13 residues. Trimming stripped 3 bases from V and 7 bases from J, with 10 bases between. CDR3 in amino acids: CASSGGAGGELFF. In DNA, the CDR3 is TGTGCCAGCAGCGGTGGGGCGGGCGGGGAGCTGTTTTTT.

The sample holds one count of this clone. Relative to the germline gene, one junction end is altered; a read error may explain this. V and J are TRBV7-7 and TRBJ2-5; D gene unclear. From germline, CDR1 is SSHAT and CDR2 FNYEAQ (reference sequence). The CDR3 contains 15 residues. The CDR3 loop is CASSLGFRVQETQYF. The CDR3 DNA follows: TGTGCTAGCAGCTTAGGCTTCCGGGTTCAAGAGACCCAGTACTTC.

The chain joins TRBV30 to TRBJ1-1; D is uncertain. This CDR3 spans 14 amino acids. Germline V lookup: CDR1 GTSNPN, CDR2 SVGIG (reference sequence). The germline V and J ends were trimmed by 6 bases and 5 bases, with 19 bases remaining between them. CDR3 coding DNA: TGTGCCTGTTATGATTGGACCGTTTGGACTGAAGCTTTCTTT. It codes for CACYDWTVWTEAFF.

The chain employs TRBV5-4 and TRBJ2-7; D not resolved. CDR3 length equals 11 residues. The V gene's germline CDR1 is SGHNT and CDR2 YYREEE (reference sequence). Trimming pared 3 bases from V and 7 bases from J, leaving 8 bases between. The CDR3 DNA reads TGTGCCAGCAGCTCCCCTCGGGAGCAGTACTTC. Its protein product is CASSSPREQYF. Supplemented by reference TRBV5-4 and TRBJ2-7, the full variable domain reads ETGVTQSPTHLIKTRGQQVTLRCSSQSGHNTVSWYQQALGQGPQFIFQYYREEENGRGNFPPRFSGLQFPNYSSELNVNALELDDSALYLCASSSPREQYFGPGTRLTVT.

CDR3 in DNA: TGTGCCAGCAGTTACTCGGGCCAGTCTTACGAGCAGTACTTC. Its protein product is CASSYSGQSYEQYF. The genes are TRBV6-6 and TRBJ2-7; D is ambiguous. CDR1 is MNHNY, CDR2 SVGAGI, per germline (reference sequence). Trimming removed 0 bases from V and 4 bases from J, with 10 bases in between. The CDR3 has 14 amino acids.

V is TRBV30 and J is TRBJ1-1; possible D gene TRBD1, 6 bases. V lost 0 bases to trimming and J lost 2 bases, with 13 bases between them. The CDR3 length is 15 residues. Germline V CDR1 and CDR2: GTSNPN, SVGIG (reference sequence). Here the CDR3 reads CAWSVRRQVNTEAFF. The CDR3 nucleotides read TGTGCCTGGAGTGTACGTAGACAGGTTAACACTGAAGCTTTCTTT.

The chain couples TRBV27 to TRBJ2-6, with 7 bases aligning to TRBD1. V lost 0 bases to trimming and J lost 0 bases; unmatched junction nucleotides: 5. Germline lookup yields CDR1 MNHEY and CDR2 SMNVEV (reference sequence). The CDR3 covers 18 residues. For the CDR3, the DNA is TGTGCCAGCAGTTTATCGGGCAGGGGGAGCTCTGGGGCCAACGTCCTGACTTTC. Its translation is CASSLSGRGSSGANVLTF.

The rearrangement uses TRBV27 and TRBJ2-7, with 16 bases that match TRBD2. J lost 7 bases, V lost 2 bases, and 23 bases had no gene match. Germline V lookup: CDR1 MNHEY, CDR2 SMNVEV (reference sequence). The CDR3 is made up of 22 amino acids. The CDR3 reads CASSLRPLRRPGTSGRDDEQYF. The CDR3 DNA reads TGTGCCAGCAGTTTAAGGCCTTTGCGGCGACCGGGGACTAGCGGGAGGGATGATGAGCAGTACTTC.

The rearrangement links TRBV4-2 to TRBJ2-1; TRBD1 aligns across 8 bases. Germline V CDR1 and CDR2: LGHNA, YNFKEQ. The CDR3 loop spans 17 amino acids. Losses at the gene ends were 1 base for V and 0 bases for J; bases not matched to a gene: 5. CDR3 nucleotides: TGTGCCAGCAGCCAAGGATCAGGGGGCCTCTCCTACAATGAGCAGTTCTTC. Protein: CASSQGSGGLSYNEQFF.

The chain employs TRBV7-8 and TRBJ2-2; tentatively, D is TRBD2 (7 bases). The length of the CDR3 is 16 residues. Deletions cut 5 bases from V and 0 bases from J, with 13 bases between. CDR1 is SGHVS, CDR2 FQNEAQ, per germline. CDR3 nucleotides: TGTGCCAGCAGCGGGGGGGACACCGCGAACACCGGGGAGCTGTTTTTT. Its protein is CASSGGDTANTGELFF.

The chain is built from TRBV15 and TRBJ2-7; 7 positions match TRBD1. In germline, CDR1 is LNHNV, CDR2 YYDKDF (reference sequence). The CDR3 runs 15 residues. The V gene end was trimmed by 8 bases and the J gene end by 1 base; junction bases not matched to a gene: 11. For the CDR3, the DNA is TGTGCCACCTCAACTACCGGGACAGCGTCCTACGAGCAGTACTTC. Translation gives CATSTTGTASYEQYF.

In DNA, the CDR3 is TGTGCCAGCAGTCCTAGCGGGAGTGGGTACAATGAGCAGTTCTTC. Translating it yields CASSPSGSGYNEQFF. The chain has TRBV6-5 and TRBJ2-1; 10 nucleotides align to TRBD2. Germline V gene lookup returns CDR1 MNHEY and CDR2 SVGAGI. The CDR3 consists of 15 residues. V lost 5 bases to trimming and J lost 4 bases; unmatched junction nucleotides: 5.

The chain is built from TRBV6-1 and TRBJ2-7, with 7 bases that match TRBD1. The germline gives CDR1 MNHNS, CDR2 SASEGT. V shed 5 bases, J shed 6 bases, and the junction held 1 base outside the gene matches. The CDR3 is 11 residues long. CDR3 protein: CASSYRGEQYF. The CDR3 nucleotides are TGTGCCAGCAGTTACAGGGGCGAGCAGTACTTC.

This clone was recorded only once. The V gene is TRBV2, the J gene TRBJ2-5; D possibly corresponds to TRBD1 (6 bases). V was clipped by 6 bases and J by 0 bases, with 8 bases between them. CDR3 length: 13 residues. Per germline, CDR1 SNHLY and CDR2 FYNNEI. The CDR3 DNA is TGTGCCAGCAGAGGGGGACACCAAGAGACCCAGTACTTC. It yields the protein CASRGGHQETQYF.

The CDR3 DNA follows: TGTGCCAGCACTCGACAGGGCCACTCCTCCTACAATGAGCAGTTCTTC. Its translation: CASTRQGHSSYNEQFF. The chain links TRBV6-9 to TRBJ2-1; TRBD1 matches at 7 bases. Germline loops: CDR1 MNHGY, CDR2 SVAAGI. This CDR3 has 16 residues. The junction had 9 bases not matched to a gene; V was cut back by 7 bases and J by 0 bases.